This TCR beta chain was recorded in a study of cytomegalovirus exposure and HLA in healthy donors. As to this clone: Antigen specificity is unknown.

Vbeta (60) and Jbeta (13) primers were used in the PCR. This table comes from immunoSEQ multiplex PCR, and its TCRdb copy is limited to in-frame clones, with some not included. This table lists approximately 110,000 clones. The study, taken as a whole, reports: While the bulk of TCR sequences proved rare, some public TCRs turned up in many donors.

Sequenced sample: PBMCs. The sequence was obtained from a man between 18 and 29 years old in good health and CMV-seronegative.

Here the CDR3 reads CASSWGGTEAFF. DNA of the CDR3: TGTGCCAGCAGTTGGGGGGGCACTGAAGCTTTCTTT. The genes are TRBV7-2 and TRBJ1-1; the D gene is possibly TRBD1 (5 bases). Trimming removed 6 bases at V and 4 bases at J, with 9 bases between. From germline, CDR1 is SGHTA and CDR2 FQGNSA. CDR3 size: 12 residues. Full variable domain (remainder filled in from reference TRBV7-2 and TRBJ1-1): GAGVSQSPSNKVTEKGKDVELRCDPISGHTALYWYRQSLGQGLEFLIYFQGNSAPDKSGLPSDRFSAERTGGSVSTLTIQRTQQEDSAVYLCASSWGGTEAFFGQGTRLTVV.